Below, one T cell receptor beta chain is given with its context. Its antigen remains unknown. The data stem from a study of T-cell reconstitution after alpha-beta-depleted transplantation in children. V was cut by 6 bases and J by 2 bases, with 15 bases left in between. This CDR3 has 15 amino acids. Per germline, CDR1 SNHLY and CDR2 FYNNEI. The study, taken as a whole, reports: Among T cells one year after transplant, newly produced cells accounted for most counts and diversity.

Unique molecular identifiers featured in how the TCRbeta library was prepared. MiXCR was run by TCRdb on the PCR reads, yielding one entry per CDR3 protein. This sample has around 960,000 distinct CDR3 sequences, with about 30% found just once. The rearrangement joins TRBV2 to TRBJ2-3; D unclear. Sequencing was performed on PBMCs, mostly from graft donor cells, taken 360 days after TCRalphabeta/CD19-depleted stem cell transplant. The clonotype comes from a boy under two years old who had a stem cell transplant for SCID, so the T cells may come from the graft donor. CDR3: CASRWLGGFTDTQYF. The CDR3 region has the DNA TGTGCCAGCAGATGGCTTGGTGGGTTCACAGATACGCAGTATTTT.